This record looks at one TCR beta chain sequence and its context. Its antigen is still unknown. This entry is derived from a study of T cells in Graves' hyperthyroidism and ophthalmopathy. Overall study context: Peripheral blood was taken when the disease was first diagnosed, before any treatment began. Regarding the study as a whole: Most thyroid clonotypes with frequency above 0.001 were detected in blood.

Using RNA transcripts as the source, TCR beta CDR3 regions were amplified. Using the HTBI primer set, a first-round RT-PCR was run on the TCR CDR3. TCRdb analysed the multiplex PCR reads with MiXCR anew, one entry per CDR3 protein. The sample includes about 840,000 distinct CDR3 sequences, 38% of them seen just once. The sequence was collected from a man between 18 and 29 years old with Graves' hyperthyroidism. Sequenced: blood.

DNA of the CDR3: TGCGCCAGCAGCTTAGGGTGGAAGGATGGCTACACCTTC. Translation: CASSLGWKDGYTF. V gene TRBV5-1 combines with J gene TRBJ1-2; no definite D call. The CDR3 totals 13 residues. CDR1 is SGHRS and CDR2 is YFSETQ in the germline V gene. V was clipped by 2 bases and J by 6 bases, with 11 bases between them.